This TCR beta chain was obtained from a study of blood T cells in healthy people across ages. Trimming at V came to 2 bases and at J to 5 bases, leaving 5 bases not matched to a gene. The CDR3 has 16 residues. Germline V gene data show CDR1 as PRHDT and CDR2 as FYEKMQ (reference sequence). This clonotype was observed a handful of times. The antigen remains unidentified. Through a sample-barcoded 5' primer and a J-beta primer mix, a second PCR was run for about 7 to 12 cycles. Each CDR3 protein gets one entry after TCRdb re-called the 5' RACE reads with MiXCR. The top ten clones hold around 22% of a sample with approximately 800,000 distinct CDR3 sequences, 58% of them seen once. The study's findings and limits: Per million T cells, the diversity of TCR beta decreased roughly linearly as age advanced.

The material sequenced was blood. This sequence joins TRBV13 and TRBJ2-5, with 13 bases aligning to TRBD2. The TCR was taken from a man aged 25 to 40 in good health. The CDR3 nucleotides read TGTGCCAGCAGCTTAAGGACTAGCGGGAGCGGTGAGACCCAGTACTTC. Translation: CASSLRTSGSGETQYF. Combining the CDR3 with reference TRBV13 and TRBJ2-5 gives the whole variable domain AAGVIQSPRHLIKEKRETATLKCYPIPRHDTVYWYQQGPGQDPQFLISFYEKMQSDKGSIPDRFSAQQFSDYHSELNMSSLELGDSALYFCASSLRTSGSGETQYFGPGTRLLVL.